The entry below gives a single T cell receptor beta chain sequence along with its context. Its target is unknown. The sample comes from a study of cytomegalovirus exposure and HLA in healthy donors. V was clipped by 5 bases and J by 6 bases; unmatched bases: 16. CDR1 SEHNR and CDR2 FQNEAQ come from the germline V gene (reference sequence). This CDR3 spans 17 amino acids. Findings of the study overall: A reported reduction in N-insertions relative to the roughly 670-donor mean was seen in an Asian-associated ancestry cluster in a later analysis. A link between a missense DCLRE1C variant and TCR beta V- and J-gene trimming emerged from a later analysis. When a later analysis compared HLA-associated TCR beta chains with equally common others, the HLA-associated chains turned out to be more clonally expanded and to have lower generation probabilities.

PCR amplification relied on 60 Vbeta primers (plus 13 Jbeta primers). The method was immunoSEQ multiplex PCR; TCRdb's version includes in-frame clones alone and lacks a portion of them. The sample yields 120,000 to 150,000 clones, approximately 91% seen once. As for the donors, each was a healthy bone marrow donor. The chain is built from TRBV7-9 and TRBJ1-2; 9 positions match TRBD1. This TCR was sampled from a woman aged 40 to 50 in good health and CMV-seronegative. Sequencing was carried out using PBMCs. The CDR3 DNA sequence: TGTGCCAGCAGCCCTACAAAACAGGGGGCGCATCTAGATGGCTACACCTTC. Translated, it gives CASSPTKQGAHLDGYTF.